These 19 T cell receptor beta chains originate from one sample sequenced in a study of OX40 agonist ivuxolimab in advanced cancers. Some clones are missing from TCRdb's copy, which holds only in-frame ones; the method was immunoSEQ multiplex PCR. The sample records 90,000 to 150,000 clones, 85% to 90% being singletons. Material: CD4+ or CD8+ T cells sorted from blood, obtained in a trial of the OX40 agonist ivuxolimab. The receptors come from an adult with an advanced solid tumor such as melanoma, head and neck, liver or kidney cancer.

There are a few counts of this clone. CDR3 loop: CASSLSTGIYEQYF. The CDR3 nucleotides read TGCGCCAGCAGCCTCTCGACAGGGATCTACGAGCAGTACTTC. The chain uses TRBV5-1 and TRBJ2-7, with TRBD1 identical over 7 bases. This CDR3 comprises 14 residues. V dropped 4 bases and J dropped 3; count of bases not matched to a gene: 7. Germline V lookup: CDR1 SGHRS, CDR2 YFSETQ.

This clone has only one observation. The chain carries TRBV10-3 and TRBJ2-3, with 10 bases aligning to TRBD2. This CDR3 region has 17 residues. Germline V CDR1 and CDR2: ENHRY, SYGVKD. Trimming cost V 4 bases and J 0 bases; bases outside gene matches: 7. Here the CDR3 DNA reads TGTGCCATCAGTGTGGCTAGCGGGGGATTGAGCACAGATACGCAGTATTTT. The encoded protein is CAISVASGGLSTDTQYF.

The chain recombines TRBV5-4 with TRBJ2-3; TRBD2 matches 8 bases. Trimming took 2 bases from V and 9 from J; bases not matched to a gene: 14. The CDR3 covers 16 residues. From germline, CDR1 is SGHNT and CDR2 YYREEE (reference sequence). The CDR3 sequence is CASSFPGMRGAGTQYF. DNA for the CDR3: TGTGCCAGCAGCTTCCCCGGCATGCGGGGGGCAGGCACGCAGTATTTT. Combining the CDR3 with reference TRBV5-4 and TRBJ2-3 gives the whole variable domain ETGVTQSPTHLIKTRGQQVTLRCSSQSGHNTVSWYQQALGQGPQFIFQYYREEENGRGNFPPRFSGLQFPNYSSELNVNALELDDSALYLCASSFPGMRGAGTQYFGPGTRLTVL.

On this clone: The junction departs from the called germline gene at one end, perhaps through a read error. This chain connects TRBV5-1 to TRBJ2-7; no clear D gene. The CDR3 totals 13 residues. Per germline, CDR1 SGHRS and CDR2 YFSETQ. The CDR3 spells CASSLPTTYEQYF. As DNA, the CDR3 is TGTGCCAGCAGCTTGCCGACAACCTACGAGCAGTACTTC.

The V gene is TRBV7-6, the J gene TRBJ2-3, with D tentatively TRBD1 or TRBD2 (6 bases each). Between the trimmed V and J ends, which lost 3 bases and 9 bases, there was a span of 25 bases. Germline V gives CDR1 SGHVS, CDR2 FNYEAQ. The length of the CDR3 is 17 residues. CDR3 amino acids: CASSLQSRAGPTGTQYF. Here the CDR3 DNA reads TGTGCCAGCAGCTTGCAGTCCCGAGCGGGCCCCACAGGGACGCAGTATTTT.

J is TRBJ2-3 and V is TRBV6-6, with a tentative D call TRBD2 (5 bases). This CDR3 has 13 residues. The ends were cut back, 0 bases at V and 4 bases at J, with 5 bases in the middle. CDR1 is MNHNY and CDR2 is SVGAGI in the germline V gene (reference sequence). The CDR3 sequence is CASSYSGADTQYF. DNA of the CDR3: TGTGCCAGCAGTTACTCGGGAGCAGATACGCAGTATTTT.

This chain links TRBV18 with TRBJ2-1; D unresolved. The CDR3 is 14 amino acids. Trimming shortened V by 3 bases and J by 5 bases, and 11 bases separated the two germline ends. Germline CDR1 reads KGHSH; CDR2 reads LQKENI. In nucleotides, the CDR3 is TGTGCCAGCTCACCCACGTACCAGGACAATGAGCAGTTCTTC. The encoded protein is CASSPTYQDNEQFF.

This clone has a single count. The J gene is TRBJ2-2, the V gene TRBV2; the D gene is possibly TRBD1 (5 bases). V lost 8 bases, J lost 4 bases, and 8 bases lay in between. The germline gives CDR1 SNHLY, CDR2 FYNNEI. The CDR3 covers 12 residues. DNA of the CDR3: TGTGCCAGCGAAAGGGGCACCGGGGAGCTGTTTTTT. Translation: CASERGTGELFF.

CDR3 sequence (DNA): TGTGCCAGCACCCCACCGACAGGGTTAGCCAAAAACATTCAGTACTTC. Its translation: CASTPPTGLAKNIQYF. The genes are TRBV25-1 and TRBJ2-4, with 7 bases identical to TRBD1. Losses at the gene ends were 7 bases for V and 0 bases for J; bases not matched to a gene: 9. Per the germline V gene, CDR1 is MGHDK and CDR2 is SYGVNS. The CDR3 extends over 16 amino acids.

V gene TRBV7-9 combines with J gene TRBJ2-5; D unclear. Trimming cost V 6 bases and J 3 bases, with 20 bases left between them. This CDR3 has 16 residues. In germline, CDR1 is SEHNR, CDR2 FQNEAQ (reference sequence). CDR3 sequence: CASSYFPATKKETQYF. CDR3 in DNA: TGTGCCAGCAGTTATTTTCCGGCCACGAAAAAAGAGACCCAGTACTTC.

The CDR3 sequence: CASSLGQNHGYTF. Here the CDR3 DNA reads TGTGCCAGCAGCTTAGGGCAGAACCATGGCTACACCTTC. The V call is TRBV7-9, the J call TRBJ1-2; D remains unclear. V was trimmed by 1 base and J by 6 bases, leaving 9 bases between them. The length of the CDR3 is 13 residues. Germline lookup yields CDR1 SEHNR and CDR2 FQNEAQ (reference sequence).

The chain employs TRBV7-9 and TRBJ1-6, with D possibly matching TRBD1 (5 bases). Germline CDR1 is SEHNR and CDR2 is FQNEAQ (reference sequence). The CDR3 runs 12 residues. The V end lost 3 bases, the J end lost 11 bases, and 8 bases lay between the germline ends. The DNA for the CDR3 is TGTGCCAGCAGCTTGCTCAGGGCACCCCTCCACTTT. Its translation: CASSLLRAPLHF. The variable domain in full, completed from reference TRBV7-9 and TRBJ1-6, reads DTGVSQNPRHKITKRGQNVTFRCDPISEHNRLYWYRQTLGQGPEFLTYFQNEAQLEKSRLLSDRFSAERPKGSFSTLEIQRTEQGDSAMYLCASSLLRAPLHFGNGTRLTVT.

Remarks on this clone: One end of the junction fails to match germline, which may point to a read error. The chain recombines TRBV7-7 with TRBJ2-3, with 13 bases matching TRBD2. CDR3 length: 17 residues. In germline, CDR1 is SSHAT, CDR2 FNYEAQ (reference sequence). The CDR3 sequence is CASSPGTSGGAADTQYF. The CDR3 DNA sequence: TGTGCTAGCAGCCCTGGAACTAGCGGGGGGGCCGCAGATACGCAGTATTTT.

This chain uses TRBV11-3 with TRBJ2-3; D is unclear. This CDR3 comprises 13 residues. Germline CDR1 and CDR2: SGHNT and YENEEA. V was shortened by 5 bases and J by 4 bases, with 10 bases between the two germline ends. The CDR3, as DNA: TGTGCCAGCAGCGTCGGCAGCGCAGATACGCAGTATTTT. Its translation is CASSVGSADTQYF.

The gene calls are TRBV7-6 and TRBJ2-1; D might be TRBD2 (7 bases). Germline assignment: CDR1 SGHVS and CDR2 FNYEAQ. Trimming removed 0 bases from V and 5 bases from J, with 11 bases in between. This CDR3 region has 15 residues. The DNA of the CDR3 is TGTGCCAGCAGCTTAGCGGGGGGGCTGAACAATGAGCAGTTCTTC. It codes for CASSLAGGLNNEQFF.

V usage is TRBV28 and J usage is TRBJ1-2; 9 bases align to TRBD1. The CDR3 is 12 amino acids. V gave up 7 bases and J gave up 7 bases; unmatched junction bases: 4. In germline, CDR1 is MDHEN, CDR2 SYDVKM. The CDR3 here is CASTTGGGGYTF. CDR3 DNA sequence: TGTGCCAGCACGACAGGGGGAGGTGGCTACACCTTC.

The chain combines TRBV7-2 with TRBJ2-3; TRBD2 matches 7 bases. This CDR3 region has 15 residues. Germline CDR1 and CDR2: SGHTA and FQGNSA. Trimming cost V 1 base and J 4 bases; bases outside gene matches: 5. The CDR3 DNA sequence: TGTGCCAGCAGCTTAGTCGCTAGCGGATCAGATACGCAGTATTTT. Translated: CASSLVASGSDTQYF.

The rearrangement links TRBV28 to TRBJ2-3; 11 bases are shared with TRBD2. The V segment lost 6 bases and the J segment 4 bases; nucleotides outside the gene matches: 12. Germline V CDR1 and CDR2: MDHEN, SYDVKM. This CDR3 has 17 residues. The CDR3 DNA is TGTGCCAGCAGGGATGGGACTAGCGGAGGAGGGGCAGATACGCAGTATTTT. Its protein is CASRDGTSGGGADTQYF.

This clone appeared once. The J gene is TRBJ1-5, the V gene TRBV5-6; D is perhaps TRBD1 (5 bases). The CDR3 is made up of 15 amino acids. The germline V gene encodes CDR1 SGHDT and CDR2 YYEEEE. The V and J ends lost 2 bases and 8 bases respectively, with 17 bases between them. The CDR3 reads CASSLQTAPWEPQHF. CDR3 coding DNA: TGTGCCAGCAGCTTACAGACAGCCCCCTGGGAGCCCCAGCATTTT.